What follows is one T cell receptor beta chain and its context. Treatment defined: some 20 received Ad26.COV2.S at low or high dose, single or two shots; about 5 received placebo; per-sample allocation not given. Sampling was done on day 63 after the first vaccine or placebo injection. These data originate in a study of Ad26.COV2.S vaccination and SARS-CoV-2 variants. Clones were read by immunoSEQ multiplex PCR, and TCRdb kept only the in-frame ones, dropping some. This table holds roughly 300,000 clones, 88% found once. Trimming left V 8 bases short and J 0 bases short, with 14 bases between. CDR3 length: 16 amino acids. The V gene's germline CDR1 is SGHTA and CDR2 FQGTGA.

The sequence was collected from a person aged 18-60 years who received the Ad26.COV2.S COVID-19 vaccine or a placebo. V and J are TRBV7-3 and TRBJ2-6, with D uncertain. The sequenced sample was peripheral blood, obtained in a trial of Ad26.COV2.S vaccine versus placebo. This CDR3 is CASANSPSSGANVLTF. The CDR3 bases are TGTGCCAGCGCCAACTCCCCCAGCTCTGGGGCCAACGTCCTGACTTTC.